This note documents a single T cell receptor beta chain sequence. Its specificity is not known. V lost 2 bases, J lost 4 bases, and 2 bases stayed unmatched. The CDR3 sequence is 15 residues long. Per germline, CDR1 SGHVS and CDR2 FQNEAQ. MiXCR, applied by TCRdb to the reads, yields one record per CDR3 protein. The sample includes about 69,000 distinct CDR3 sequences, around 28% of them seen just once. The sample is drawn from a study of T cell repertoires in cytomegalovirus infection. Study summary: CMV infection plus the matching HLA type was flagged by public TCR beta signatures.

General study points: Dominating the ex vivo response were TCR beta clonotypes that were CMV-specific and HLA-C-restricted.

V is TRBV7-8 and J is TRBJ2-1; 10 bases match TRBD1. This sequence was found in a human donor in good health (CMV status not recorded). Some clones in this sample may be carry-over from other donors' samples. Sequencing was performed on CD8+ T cells from cultured PBMCs, taken from culture after CMV antigen stimulation. Written as DNA, the CDR3 is TGTGCCAGCAGCTTACCGGGACAGGGGTACAATGAGCAGTTCTTC. This gives the protein CASSLPGQGYNEQFF.